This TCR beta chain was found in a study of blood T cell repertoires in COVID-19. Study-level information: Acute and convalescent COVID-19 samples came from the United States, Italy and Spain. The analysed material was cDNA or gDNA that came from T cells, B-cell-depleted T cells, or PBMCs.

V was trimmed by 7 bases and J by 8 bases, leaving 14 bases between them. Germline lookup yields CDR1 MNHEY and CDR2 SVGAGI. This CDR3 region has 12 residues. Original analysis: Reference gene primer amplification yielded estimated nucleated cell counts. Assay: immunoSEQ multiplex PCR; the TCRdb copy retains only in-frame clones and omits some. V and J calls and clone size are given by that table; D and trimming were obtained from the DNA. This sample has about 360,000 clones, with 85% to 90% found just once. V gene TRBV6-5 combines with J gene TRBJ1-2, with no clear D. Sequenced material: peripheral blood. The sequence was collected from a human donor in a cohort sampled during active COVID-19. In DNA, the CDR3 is TGTGCCAGCACCCCCGACGGGAAAGGCTACACCTTC. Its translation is CASTPDGKGYTF.